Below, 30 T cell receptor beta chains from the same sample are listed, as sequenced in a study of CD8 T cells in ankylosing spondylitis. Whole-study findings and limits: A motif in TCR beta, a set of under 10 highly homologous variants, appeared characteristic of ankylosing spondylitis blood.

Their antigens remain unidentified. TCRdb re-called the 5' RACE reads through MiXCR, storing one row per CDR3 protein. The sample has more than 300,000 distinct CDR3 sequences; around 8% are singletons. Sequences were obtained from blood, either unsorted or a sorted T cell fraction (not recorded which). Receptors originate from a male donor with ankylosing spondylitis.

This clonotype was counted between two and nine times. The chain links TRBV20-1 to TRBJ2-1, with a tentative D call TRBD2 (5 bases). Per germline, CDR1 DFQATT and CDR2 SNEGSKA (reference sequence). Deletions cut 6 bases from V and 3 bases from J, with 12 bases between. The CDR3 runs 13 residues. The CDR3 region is CSAGRDYYNEQFF. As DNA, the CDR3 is TGCAGTGCAGGAAGAGACTACTACAATGAGCAGTTCTTC.

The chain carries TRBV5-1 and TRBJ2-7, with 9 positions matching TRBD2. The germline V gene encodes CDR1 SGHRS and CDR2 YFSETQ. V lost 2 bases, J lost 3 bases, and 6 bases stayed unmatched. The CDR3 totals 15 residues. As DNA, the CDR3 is TGCGCCAGCAGCTTTGTAGCGGGAGTAGGCTACGAGCAGTACTTC. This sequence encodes CASSFVAGVGYEQYF.

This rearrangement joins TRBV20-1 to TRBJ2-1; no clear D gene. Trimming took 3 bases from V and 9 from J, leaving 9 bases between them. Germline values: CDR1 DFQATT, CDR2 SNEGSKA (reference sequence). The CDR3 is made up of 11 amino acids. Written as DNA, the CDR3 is TGCAGTGCTAGGCTAGGAATTGAGCAGTTCTTC. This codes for CSARLGIEQFF.

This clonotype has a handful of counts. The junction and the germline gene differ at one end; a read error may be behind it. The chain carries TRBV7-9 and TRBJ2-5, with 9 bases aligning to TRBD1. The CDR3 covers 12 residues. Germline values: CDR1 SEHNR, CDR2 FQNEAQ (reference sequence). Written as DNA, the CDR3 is TGTGCCAGCAGCCTCTCCGTGGACAGGGGAAACTTC. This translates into CASSLSVDRGNF.

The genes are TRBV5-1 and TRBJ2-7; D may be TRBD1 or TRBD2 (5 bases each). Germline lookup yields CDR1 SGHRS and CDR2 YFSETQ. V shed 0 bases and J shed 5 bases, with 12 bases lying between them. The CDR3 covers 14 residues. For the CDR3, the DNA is TGCGCCAGCAGCTTGGGCTGGGGGTCCCACGAGCAGTACTTC. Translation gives CASSLGWGSHEQYF. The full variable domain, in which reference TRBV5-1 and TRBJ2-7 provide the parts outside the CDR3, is KAGVTQTPRYLIKTRGQQVTLSCSPISGHRSVSWYQQTPGQGLQFLFEYFSETQRNKGNFPGRFSGRQFSNSRSEMNVSTLELGDSALYLCASSLGWGSHEQYFGPGTRLTVT.

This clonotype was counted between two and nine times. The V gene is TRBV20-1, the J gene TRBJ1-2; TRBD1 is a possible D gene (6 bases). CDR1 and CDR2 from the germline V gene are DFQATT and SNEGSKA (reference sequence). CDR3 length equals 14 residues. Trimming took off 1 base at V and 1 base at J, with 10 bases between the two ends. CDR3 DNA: TGCAGTGCTAGAGGCTTCAGGGGTAACTATGGCTACACCTTC. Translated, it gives CSARGFRGNYGYTF.

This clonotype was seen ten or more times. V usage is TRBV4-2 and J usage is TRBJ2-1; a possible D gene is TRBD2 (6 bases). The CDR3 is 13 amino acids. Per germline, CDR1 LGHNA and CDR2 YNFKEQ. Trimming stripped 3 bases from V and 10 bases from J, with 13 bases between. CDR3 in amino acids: CASSQQDGLEQFF. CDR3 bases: TGTGCCAGCAGCCAGCAGGATGGACTAGAGCAGTTCTTC.

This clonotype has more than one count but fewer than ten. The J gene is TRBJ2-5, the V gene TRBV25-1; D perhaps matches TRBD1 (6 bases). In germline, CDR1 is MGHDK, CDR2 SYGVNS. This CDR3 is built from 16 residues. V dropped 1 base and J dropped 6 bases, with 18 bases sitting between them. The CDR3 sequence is CASSEFLDRQDKTQYF. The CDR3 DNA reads TGTGCCAGCAGTGAATTTCTGGACAGACAAGATAAGACCCAGTACTTC.

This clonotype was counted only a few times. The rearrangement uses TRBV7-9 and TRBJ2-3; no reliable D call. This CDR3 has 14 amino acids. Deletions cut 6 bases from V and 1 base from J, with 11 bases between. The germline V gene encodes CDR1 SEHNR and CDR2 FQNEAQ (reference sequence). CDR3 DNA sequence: TGTGCCAGCAGTTCCGACACCCGCACAGATACGCAGTATTTT. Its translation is CASSSDTRTDTQYF.

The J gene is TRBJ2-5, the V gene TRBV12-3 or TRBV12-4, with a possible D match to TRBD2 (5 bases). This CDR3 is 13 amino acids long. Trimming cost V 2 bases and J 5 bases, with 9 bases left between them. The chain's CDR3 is CASSLRGRETQYF. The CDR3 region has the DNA TGTGCCAGCAGTTTACGAGGGCGGGAGACCCAGTACTTC.

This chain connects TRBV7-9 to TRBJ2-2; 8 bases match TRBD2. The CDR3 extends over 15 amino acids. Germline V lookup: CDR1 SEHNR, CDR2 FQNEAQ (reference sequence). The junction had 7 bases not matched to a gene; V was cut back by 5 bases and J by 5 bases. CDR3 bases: TGTGCCAGCAGCCCGTTAGCGGGAACGACCGGGGAGCTGTTTTTT. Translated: CASSPLAGTTGELFF.

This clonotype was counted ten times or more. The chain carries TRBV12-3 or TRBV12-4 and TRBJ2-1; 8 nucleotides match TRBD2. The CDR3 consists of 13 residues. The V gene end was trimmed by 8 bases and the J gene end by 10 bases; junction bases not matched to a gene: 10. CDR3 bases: TGTGCCAGCCGAGGACTAGCTCTGGGCGAGCAGTTCTTC. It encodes CASRGLALGEQFF.

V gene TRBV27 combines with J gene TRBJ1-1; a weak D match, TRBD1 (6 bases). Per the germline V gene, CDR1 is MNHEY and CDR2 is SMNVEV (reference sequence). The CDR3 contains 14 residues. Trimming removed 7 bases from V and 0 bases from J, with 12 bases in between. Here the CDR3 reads CASKVSGVNTEAFF. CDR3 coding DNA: TGTGCCAGCAAGGTTTCAGGGGTGAACACTGAAGCTTTCTTT.

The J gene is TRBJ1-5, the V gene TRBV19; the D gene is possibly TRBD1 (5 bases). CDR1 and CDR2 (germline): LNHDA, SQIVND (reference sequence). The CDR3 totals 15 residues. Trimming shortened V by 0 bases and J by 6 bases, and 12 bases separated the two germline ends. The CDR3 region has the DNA TGTGCCAGTAGTATAGATTCGAGCGGGGGTCAGCCCCAGCATTTT. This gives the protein CASSIDSSGGQPQHF.

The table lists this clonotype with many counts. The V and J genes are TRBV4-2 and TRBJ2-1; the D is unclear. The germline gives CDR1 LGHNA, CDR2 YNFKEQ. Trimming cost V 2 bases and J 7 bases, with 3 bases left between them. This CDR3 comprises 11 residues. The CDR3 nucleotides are TGTGCCAGCAGCCAACAAAATGAGCAGTTCTTC. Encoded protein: CASSQQNEQFF.

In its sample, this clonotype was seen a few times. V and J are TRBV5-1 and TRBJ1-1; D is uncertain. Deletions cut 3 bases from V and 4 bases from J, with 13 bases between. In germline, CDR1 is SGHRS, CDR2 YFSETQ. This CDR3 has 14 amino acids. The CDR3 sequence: CASSSPAGGTEAFF. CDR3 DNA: TGCGCCAGCAGCTCCCCAGCGGGCGGCACTGAAGCTTTCTTT.

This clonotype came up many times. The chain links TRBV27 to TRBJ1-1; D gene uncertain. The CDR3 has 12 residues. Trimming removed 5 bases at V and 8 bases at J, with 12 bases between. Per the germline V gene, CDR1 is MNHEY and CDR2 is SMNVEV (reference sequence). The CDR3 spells CASSPTGMEAFF. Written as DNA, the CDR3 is TGTGCCAGCAGTCCCACGGGAATGGAAGCTTTCTTT.

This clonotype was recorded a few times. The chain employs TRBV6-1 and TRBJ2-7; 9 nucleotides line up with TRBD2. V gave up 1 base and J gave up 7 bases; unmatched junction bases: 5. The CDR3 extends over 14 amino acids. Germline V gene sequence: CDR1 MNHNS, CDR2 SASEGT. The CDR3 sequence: CASSEGQREDEQYF. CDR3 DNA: TGTGCCAGCAGTGAAGGCCAGCGGGAGGATGAGCAGTACTTC.

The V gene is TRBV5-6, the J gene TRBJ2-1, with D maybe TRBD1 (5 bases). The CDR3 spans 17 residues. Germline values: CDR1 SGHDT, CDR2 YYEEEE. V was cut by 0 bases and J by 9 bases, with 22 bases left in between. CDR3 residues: CASSLDPGIPPIREQFF. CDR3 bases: TGTGCCAGCAGCTTGGATCCAGGGATCCCCCCAATCCGTGAGCAGTTCTTC. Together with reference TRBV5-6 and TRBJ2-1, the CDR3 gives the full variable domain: DAGVTQSPTHLIKTRGQQVTLRCSPKSGHDTVSWYQQALGQGPQFIFQYYEEEERQRGNFPDRFSGHQFPNYSSELNVNALLLGDSALYLCASSLDPGIPPIREQFFGPGTRLTVL.

In DNA, the CDR3 is TGCGCCAGCAGCATCACCGGGACTAGTCGTACCGGGGAGCTGTTTTTT. Translated, it gives CASSITGTSRTGELFF. The genes are TRBV5-1 and TRBJ2-2; TRBD2 matches at 8 bases. CDR1 and CDR2 from the germline V gene are SGHRS and YFSETQ. The length of the CDR3 is 16 residues. Trimming at V came to 4 bases and at J to 5 bases, leaving 10 bases not matched to a gene. The full variable domain, its missing parts supplied by reference TRBV5-1 and TRBJ2-2, is KAGVTQTPRYLIKTRGQQVTLSCSPISGHRSVSWYQQTPGQGLQFLFEYFSETQRNKGNFPGRFSGRQFSNSRSEMNVSTLELGDSALYLCASSITGTSRTGELFFGEGSRLTVL.

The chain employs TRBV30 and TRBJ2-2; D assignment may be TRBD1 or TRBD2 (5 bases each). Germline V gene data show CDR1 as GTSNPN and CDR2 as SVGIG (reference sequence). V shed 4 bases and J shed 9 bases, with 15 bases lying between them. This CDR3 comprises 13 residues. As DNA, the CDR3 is TGTGCCTGGACCGGGGCACTCGCCCGGGAGCTGTTTTTT. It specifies CAWTGALARELFF.

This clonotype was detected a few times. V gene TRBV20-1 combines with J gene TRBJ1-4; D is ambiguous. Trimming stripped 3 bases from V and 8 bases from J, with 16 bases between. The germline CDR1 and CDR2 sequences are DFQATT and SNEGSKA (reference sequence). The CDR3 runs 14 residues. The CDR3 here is CSASPGALDEKLFF. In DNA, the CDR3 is TGCAGTGCTAGTCCGGGAGCGTTAGACGAAAAACTGTTTTTT.

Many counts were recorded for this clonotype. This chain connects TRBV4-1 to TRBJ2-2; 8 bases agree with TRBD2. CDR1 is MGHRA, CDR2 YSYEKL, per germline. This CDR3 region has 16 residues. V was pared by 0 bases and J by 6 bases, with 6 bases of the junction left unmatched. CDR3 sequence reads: CASSQDAGRAPGELFF. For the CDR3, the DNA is TGCGCCAGCAGCCAAGATGCCGGGAGGGCCCCCGGGGAGCTGTTTTTT.

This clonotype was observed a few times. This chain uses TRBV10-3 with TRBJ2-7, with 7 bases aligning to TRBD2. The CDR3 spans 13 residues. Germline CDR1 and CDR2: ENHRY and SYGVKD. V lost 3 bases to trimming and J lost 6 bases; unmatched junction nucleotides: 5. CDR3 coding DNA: TGTGCCATCAGTGACGCTCAGCGGGGCGAGCAGTACTTC. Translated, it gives CAISDAQRGEQYF.

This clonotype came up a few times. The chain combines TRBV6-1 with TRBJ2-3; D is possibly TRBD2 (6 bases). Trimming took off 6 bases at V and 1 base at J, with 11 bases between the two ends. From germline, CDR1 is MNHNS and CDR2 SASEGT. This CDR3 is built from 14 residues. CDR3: CASRGAGRTDTQYF. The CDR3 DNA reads TGTGCCAGCAGGGGAGCGGGCCGCACAGATACGCAGTATTTT.

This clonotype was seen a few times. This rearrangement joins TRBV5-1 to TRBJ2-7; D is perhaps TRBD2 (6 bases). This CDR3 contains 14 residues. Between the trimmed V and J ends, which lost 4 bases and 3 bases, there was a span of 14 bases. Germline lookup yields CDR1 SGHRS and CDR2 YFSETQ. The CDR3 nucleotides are TGCGCCAGCAGCCCACCGGGACTTGGCTACGAGCAGTACTTC. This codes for CASSPPGLGYEQYF. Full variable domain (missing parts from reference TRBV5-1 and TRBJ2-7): KAGVTQTPRYLIKTRGQQVTLSCSPISGHRSVSWYQQTPGQGLQFLFEYFSETQRNKGNFPGRFSGRQFSNSRSEMNVSTLELGDSALYLCASSPPGLGYEQYFGPGTRLTVT.

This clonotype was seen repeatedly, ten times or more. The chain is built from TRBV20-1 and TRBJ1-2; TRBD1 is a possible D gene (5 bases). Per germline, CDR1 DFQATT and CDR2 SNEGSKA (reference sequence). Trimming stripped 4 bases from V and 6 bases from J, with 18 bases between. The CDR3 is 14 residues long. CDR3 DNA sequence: TGCAGTGCTAATCCGACTGAGGGGCCGCATGGCTACACCTTC. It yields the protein CSANPTEGPHGYTF.

As DNA, the CDR3 is TGCAGTGCTAGAGATCTTGCGGGAGTCCCCGAGCAGTACTTC. As protein: CSARDLAGVPEQYF. The chain joins TRBV20-1 to TRBJ2-7, with TRBD2 matching 7 bases. The CDR3 length is 14 residues. Per the germline V gene, CDR1 is DFQATT and CDR2 is SNEGSKA (reference sequence). V was pared by 0 bases and J by 6 bases, with 8 bases of the junction left unmatched.

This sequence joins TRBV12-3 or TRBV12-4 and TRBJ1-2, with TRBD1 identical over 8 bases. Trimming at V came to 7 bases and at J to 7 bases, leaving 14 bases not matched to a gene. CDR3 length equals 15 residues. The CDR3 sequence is CASMQGQVDLSGYTF. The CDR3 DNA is TGTGCCAGCATGCAGGGACAGGTGGACCTCTCTGGCTACACCTTC.

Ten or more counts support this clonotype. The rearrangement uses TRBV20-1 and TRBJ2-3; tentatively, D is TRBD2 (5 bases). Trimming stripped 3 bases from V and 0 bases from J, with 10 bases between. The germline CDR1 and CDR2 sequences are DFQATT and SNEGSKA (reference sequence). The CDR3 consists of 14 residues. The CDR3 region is CSARRLLSTDTQYF. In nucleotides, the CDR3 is TGCAGTGCTAGGAGACTACTTAGCACAGATACGCAGTATTTT.